This T cell receptor beta chain was sequenced for a study of T cell changes during pregnancy in multiple sclerosis. This clone turned up a few times. Data came from immunoSEQ multiplex PCR; TCRdb stores just in-frame clones and leaves some out. This sample has roughly 46,000 clones; 80% to 85% occur once, and the top ten carry around 0.58%. The J segment lost 4 bases and the V segment lost 3 bases, leaving 20 bases of the junction unmatched. Germline CDR1 reads SGHRS; CDR2 reads YFSETQ. CDR3 length equals 19 residues. This receptor was obtained from a female donor with multiple sclerosis, enrolled in a pregnancy study. This sample comprised CD4+ T cells from peripheral blood mononuclear cells, obtained before pregnancy. The chain employs TRBV5-1 and TRBJ2-7; 9 nucleotides match TRBD1. CDR3 DNA sequence: TGCGCCAGCAGCTCCATAGGAATGATTATCACAGGGGGCGGGTACGAGCAGTACTTC. Its protein product is CASSSIGMIITGGGYEQYF.